Following are 30 T cell receptor beta chains from one sample sequenced in a study of T-cell reconstitution after alpha-beta-depleted transplantation in children. This sample's TCRbeta library carried unique molecular identifier barcodes. One entry per CDR3 protein, called by TCRdb with MiXCR from the PCR reads. The repertoire has more than 120,000 distinct CDR3 sequences, around 8.8% of them found once; the top ten carry 15% to 20%. Sequenced here: PBMCs, mostly from graft donor cells, sampled 180 days after TCRalphabeta/CD19-depleted stem cell transplant. The receptor source for this set is a female patient aged 2-15 years who had a stem cell transplant for congenital amegakaryocytic thrombocytopenia, so the T cells may come from the graft donor.

This clonotype came up once. This chain connects TRBV6-2 or TRBV6-3 to TRBJ1-2; D call uncertain. CDR1 and CDR2 from the germline V gene are MNHEY and SVGEGT. Trimming left V 10 bases short and J 4 bases short, with 16 bases between. The length of the CDR3 is 13 residues. This chain's CDR3 is CAISRRGSYGYTF. The CDR3 DNA reads as TGTGCCATTTCAAGGCGGGGATCCTATGGCTACACCTTC.

This clonotype was counted many times. The chain combines TRBV7-7 with TRBJ2-5, with a weak D call TRBD2 (6 bases). This CDR3 contains 15 residues. V gave up 5 bases and J gave up 2 bases, with 15 bases separating them. The germline V gene has CDR1 SSHAT and CDR2 FNYEAQ (reference sequence). In DNA, the CDR3 is TGTGCCAGCAGCACCGGTTCTGGAGGGCAAGAGACCCAGTACTTC. Translation: CASSTGSGGQETQYF.

This clonotype was seen a handful of times. The rearrangement links TRBV27 to TRBJ1-4; D ambiguous. The length of the CDR3 is 14 residues. V was cut by 3 bases and J by 0 bases, with 5 bases left in between. CDR1 and CDR2 from the germline V gene are MNHEY and SMNVEV (reference sequence). The CDR3 region has the DNA TGTGCCAGCAGTTTCCTCGCAACTAATGAAAAACTGTTTTTT. Its translation: CASSFLATNEKLFF. Supplemented by reference TRBV27 and TRBJ1-4, the full variable domain reads EAQVTQNPRYLITVTGKKLTVTCSQNMNHEYMSWYRQDPGLGLRQIYYSMNVEVTDKGDVPEGYKVSRKEKRNFPLILESPSPNQTSLYFCASSFLATNEKLFFGSGTQLSVL.

This clonotype was detected many times. The chain carries TRBV7-2 and TRBJ2-7, with TRBD2 matching over 13 bases. V dropped 1 base and J dropped 2; count of bases not matched to a gene: 5. CDR1 and CDR2 (germline): SGHTA, FQGNSA. This CDR3 region has 17 residues. CDR3 sequence: CASSLVGTSGVPYEQYF. The CDR3 DNA is TGTGCCAGCAGCTTAGTGGGGACTAGCGGGGTCCCCTACGAGCAGTACTTC.

This clonotype occurred a few times. CDR3 bases: TGTGCCAGCACACAGGGTATCGTCACCGGGGAGCTGTTTTTT. It codes for CASTQGIVTGELFF. This chain joins TRBV6-1 and TRBJ2-2; a possible D gene is TRBD1 (6 bases). The V end lost 7 bases, the J end lost 4 bases, and 13 bases lay between the germline ends. CDR1 and CDR2 from the germline V gene are MNHNS and SASEGT. This CDR3 is built from 14 residues.

This clonotype was counted at least ten times. The chain joins TRBV20-1 to TRBJ2-6; no definite D call. With 6 bases removed from V and 0 bases from J, the gap between germline ends came to 9 bases. Germline V gene data show CDR1 as DFQATT and CDR2 as SNEGSKA (reference sequence). The CDR3 is 14 amino acids. This CDR3 reads CSAPITSGANVLTF. The CDR3 DNA reads TGCAGTGCACCAATAACCTCTGGGGCCAACGTCCTGACTTTC.

In nucleotides, the CDR3 is TGCGCCAGCAGCTTGCGGGGGCCCAACAATGAGCAGTTCTTC. Its protein product is CASSLRGPNNEQFF. The chain employs TRBV5-1 and TRBJ2-1, with D tentatively TRBD1 or TRBD2 (6 bases each). The germline V gene encodes CDR1 SGHRS and CDR2 YFSETQ. Trimming cost V 1 base and J 5 bases, with 10 bases left between them. This CDR3 comprises 14 residues.

This clonotype was seen ten or more times. The chain is built from TRBV6-5 and TRBJ2-3; TRBD2 matches 12 bases. J lost 4 bases, V lost 6 bases, and 8 bases had no gene match. The V gene's germline CDR1 is MNHEY and CDR2 SVGAGI. The CDR3 has 16 residues. CDR3 sequence (DNA): TGTGCCAGCAGCGCTAGCGGGAGGGCCGGTGCAGATACGCAGTATTTT. Encoded protein: CASSASGRAGADTQYF.

Notes on this clonotype: A much more abundant neighbour one base away suggests this may be a read error. This rearrangement joins TRBV9 to TRBJ2-2; the D is unclear. Germline CDR1 SGDLS, CDR2 YYNGEE. CDR3 length equals 15 residues. In DNA, the CDR3 is TGTGCCAGCAGCGTAGGAGGTTATGACACCTGGGAGCTGTTTTTT. This sequence encodes CASSVGGYDTWELFF.

This clonotype was recorded many times. The V gene is TRBV28, the J gene TRBJ2-4; D not certain. In germline, CDR1 is MDHEN, CDR2 SYDVKM. The CDR3 is made up of 14 amino acids. Between the trimmed V and J ends, which lost 3 bases and 2 bases, there was a span of 8 bases. The CDR3 protein is CASSFFISKNIQYF. CDR3 coding DNA: TGTGCCAGCAGTTTTTTTATTTCCAAAAACATTCAGTACTTC.

This chain links TRBV5-1 with TRBJ2-7; 10 bases line up with TRBD2. The germline CDR1 and CDR2 sequences are SGHRS and YFSETQ. Germline trimming cut 4 bases from V and 3 bases from J; bases unmatched to any gene: 16. The CDR3 spans 18 residues. Here the CDR3 DNA reads TGCGCCAGCAGCCCGTATAGCGGGGGGACGGGCGCTCGCTACGAGCAGTACTTC. Its translation is CASSPYSGGTGARYEQYF.

This clonotype was seen at least ten times. CDR3 nucleotide sequence: TGCGCCAGCAGACAACTTGGCGGGGAGCTGTTTTTT. It encodes CASRQLGGELFF. The gene calls are TRBV5-1 and TRBJ2-2; D is unresolved. Looked up from germline, CDR1 is SGHRS and CDR2 is YFSETQ. This CDR3 region has 12 residues. Between the trimmed V and J ends, which lost 5 bases and 7 bases, there was a span of 9 bases.

This clonotype was seen many times. This chain connects TRBV5-1 to TRBJ2-7; D is tentatively TRBD1 or TRBD2 (6 bases each). CDR3 length: 15 residues. Looked up from germline, CDR1 is SGHRS and CDR2 is YFSETQ. Trimming took 4 bases from V and 0 from J, leaving 14 bases between them. CDR3 bases: TGCGCCAGCAGCCCCAGGGGACTGCCCTCCTACGAGCAGTACTTC. This translates into CASSPRGLPSYEQYF.

This clonotype appeared a few times. J is TRBJ1-2 and V is TRBV27; D is uncertain. V lost 3 bases and J 2 bases, leaving 7 bases between the germline ends. Germline V gene data show CDR1 as MNHEY and CDR2 as SMNVEV (reference sequence). The length of the CDR3 is 13 residues. The CDR3 reads CASSFNTNYGYTF. The DNA for the CDR3 is TGTGCCAGCAGTTTCAATACCAACTATGGCTACACCTTC.

V and J are TRBV25-1 and TRBJ1-4; D remains ambiguous. Per the germline V gene, CDR1 is MGHDK and CDR2 is SYGVNS. V was shortened by 3 bases and J by 4 bases, with 12 bases between the two germline ends. CDR3 size: 15 residues. DNA of the CDR3: TGTGCCAGCAGTGATCAATCGGCGGATAATGAAAAACTGTTTTTT. This translates into CASSDQSADNEKLFF.

This clonotype occurred many times. The chain carries TRBV25-1 and TRBJ2-7, with D perhaps matching TRBD1 or TRBD2 (7 bases each). The germline gives CDR1 MGHDK, CDR2 SYGVNS. The CDR3 is made up of 16 amino acids. Trimming shortened V by 4 bases and J by 6 bases, and 22 bases separated the two germline ends. The CDR3 reads CASSGNWGGTDPEQYF. The CDR3 DNA reads TGTGCCAGCAGTGGAAATTGGGGGGGGACAGACCCCGAGCAGTACTTC.

This rearrangement joins TRBV30 to TRBJ1-6; 7 positions agree with TRBD1. The V and J ends lost 5 bases and 7 bases, in that order; junction bases with no gene match: 5. The CDR3 is made up of 13 amino acids. Germline V gene data show CDR1 as GTSNPN and CDR2 as SVGIG (reference sequence). CDR3 amino acids: CAWETGMNSPLHF. DNA of the CDR3: TGTGCCTGGGAGACAGGGATGAATTCACCCCTCCACTTT. Supplemented by reference TRBV30 and TRBJ1-6, the full variable domain reads SQTIHQWPATLVQPVGSPLSLECTVEGTSNPNLYWYRQAAGRGLQLLFYSVGIGQISSEVPQNLSASRPQDRQFILSSKKLLLSDSGFYLCAWETGMNSPLHFGNGTRLTVT.

This clonotype was detected ten times or more. The V call is TRBV9, the J call TRBJ2-3; no reliable D call. Germline V CDR1 and CDR2: SGDLS, YYNGEE. CDR3 length equals 15 residues. V was cut by 4 bases and J by 6 bases, with 18 bases left in between. CDR3 sequence reads: CASSSQSVGSDTQYF. DNA of the CDR3: TGTGCCAGCAGCTCCCAATCTGTGGGTTCGGATACGCAGTATTTT.

CDR3 bases: TGTGCCAGCAGCTTAGTATTAGCGGGAGTGGACGAGCAGTTCTTC. Its protein is CASSLVLAGVDEQFF. V is TRBV7-9 and J is TRBJ2-1, with 9 bases matching TRBD2. The J segment lost 10 bases and the V segment lost 1 base, leaving 8 bases of the junction unmatched. Germline V CDR1 and CDR2: SEHNR, FQNEAQ (reference sequence). CDR3 length: 15 residues.

This clonotype was seen at least ten times. The CDR3 here is CASSKLQGRTEAFF. CDR3 sequence (DNA): TGTGCCAGCAGTAAATTACAGGGGCGGACTGAAGCTTTCTTT. The chain combines TRBV6-2 or TRBV6-3 with TRBJ1-1; 7 bases align to TRBD1. The J segment lost 5 bases and the V segment lost 5 bases, leaving 8 bases of the junction unmatched. The CDR3 totals 14 residues. The germline V gene encodes CDR1 MNHEY and CDR2 SVGEGT.

This clonotype was observed many times. The J gene is TRBJ2-5, the V gene TRBV20-1; 16 nucleotides align to TRBD2. V lost 5 bases to trimming and J lost 9 bases; unmatched junction nucleotides: 12. CDR3 size: 16 residues. Germline values: CDR1 DFQATT, CDR2 SNEGSKA (reference sequence). The CDR3 is CSAALTGLAGGDPQYF. The CDR3 DNA reads as TGCAGTGCTGCACTGACGGGACTAGCGGGAGGGGATCCCCAGTACTTC.

The chain couples TRBV7-9 to TRBJ2-5, with 8 bases identical to TRBD2. The CDR3 length is 14 residues. After removal of 7 bases from V and 4 bases from J, the junction contained 8 bases not matched to a gene. Germline V gene lookup returns CDR1 SEHNR and CDR2 FQNEAQ (reference sequence). This CDR3 is CASNPRGGAETQYF. The DNA for the CDR3 is TGTGCCAGCAACCCCCGGGGGGGCGCAGAGACCCAGTACTTC.

In its sample, this clonotype was seen many times. The chain has TRBV7-9 and TRBJ2-5; TRBD2 aligns across 13 bases. The CDR3 is made up of 15 amino acids. From germline, CDR1 is SEHNR and CDR2 FQNEAQ (reference sequence). J gave up 5 bases and V 5 bases, and 5 bases lay outside the gene matches. The CDR3 is CASSKGLAGTETQYF. For the CDR3, the DNA is TGTGCCAGCAGCAAGGGACTAGCGGGAACCGAGACCCAGTACTTC.

Many counts were recorded for this clonotype. The chain couples TRBV7-2 to TRBJ2-3; possible D gene TRBD1, 6 bases. CDR1 is SGHTA and CDR2 is FQGNSA in the germline V gene. V lost 2 bases and J lost 6, with 15 bases in between. The CDR3 is 15 amino acids. CDR3 region: CASSLRTRGKDTQYF. The CDR3 coding sequence is TGTGCCAGCAGCTTAAGGACCAGGGGAAAGGATACGCAGTATTTT.

Worth noting for this clonotype: A much larger clonotype is one base distant, so this may be a read error. This chain joins TRBV29-1 and TRBJ1-2; TRBD1 matches 10 bases. The germline V gene encodes CDR1 SQVTM and CDR2 ANQGSEA. V shed 5 bases, J shed 8 bases, and the junction held 5 bases outside the gene matches. This CDR3 comprises 12 residues. CDR3 residues: CSVRDRGEGYTF. The CDR3 nucleotides are TGCAGCGTTCGGGACAGGGGAGAAGGCTACACCTTC.

This clonotype was detected ten times or more. The chain employs TRBV12-3 or TRBV12-4 and TRBJ2-5; possible D gene TRBD2, 6 bases. CDR3 size: 14 residues. V lost 7 bases to trimming and J lost 5 bases, with 17 bases between them. CDR3 nucleotides: TGTGCCAGCACCGACCTCCGAGGAGGGGAGACCCAGTACTTC. Protein product: CASTDLRGGETQYF.

There are a few counts of this clonotype. The chain recombines TRBV6-6 with TRBJ1-1; D is unresolved. This CDR3 is built from 13 residues. Trimming took 3 bases from V and 0 from J, leaving 5 bases between them. Per the germline V gene, CDR1 is MNHNY and CDR2 is SVGAGI (reference sequence). This CDR3 is CASSYQLNTEAFF. The CDR3 DNA reads as TGTGCCAGCAGTTATCAGTTGAACACTGAAGCTTTCTTT.

Many counts were recorded for this clonotype. This chain uses TRBV5-1 with TRBJ1-1, with D possibly matching TRBD1 (6 bases). From germline, CDR1 is SGHRS and CDR2 YFSETQ. With 5 bases removed from V and 0 bases from J, the gap between germline ends came to 8 bases. This CDR3 has 13 residues. For the CDR3, the DNA is TGCGCCAGCAGAGGGACAATGAACACTGAAGCTTTCTTT. Protein: CASRGTMNTEAFF.

This clonotype has more than one count but fewer than ten. The chain has TRBV6-1 and TRBJ2-6, with D hard to call. The CDR3 extends over 13 amino acids. In germline, CDR1 is MNHNS, CDR2 SASEGT. V lost 7 bases to trimming and J lost 4 bases, with 8 bases between them. As DNA, the CDR3 is TGTGCCAGCAAGAGTCGAGGGGCCAACGTCCTGACTTTC. It translates to CASKSRGANVLTF.

The V and J genes are TRBV24-1 and TRBJ2-4, with 7 bases aligning to TRBD1. This CDR3 spans 15 amino acids. CDR1 is KGHDR and CDR2 is SFDVKD in the germline V gene. J lost 0 bases, V lost 5 bases, and 3 bases had no gene match. The CDR3: CATSGTGLAKNIQYF. The CDR3 DNA reads TGTGCCACCAGTGGGACAGGACTAGCCAAAAACATTCAGTACTTC.